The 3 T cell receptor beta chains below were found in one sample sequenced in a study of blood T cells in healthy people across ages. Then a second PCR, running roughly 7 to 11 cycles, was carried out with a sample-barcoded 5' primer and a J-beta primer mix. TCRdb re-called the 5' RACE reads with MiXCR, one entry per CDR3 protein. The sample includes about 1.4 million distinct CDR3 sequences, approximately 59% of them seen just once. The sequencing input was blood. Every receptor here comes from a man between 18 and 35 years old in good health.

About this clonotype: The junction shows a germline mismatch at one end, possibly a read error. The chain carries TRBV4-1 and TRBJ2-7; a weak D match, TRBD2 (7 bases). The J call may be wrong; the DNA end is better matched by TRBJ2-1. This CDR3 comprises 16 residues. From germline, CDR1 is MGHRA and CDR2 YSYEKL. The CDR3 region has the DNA TGCGCCAGCAGCCAAGAAGGTCACAGGGACTACGATGAGCAGTTCTTC. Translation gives CASSQEGHRDYDEQFF.

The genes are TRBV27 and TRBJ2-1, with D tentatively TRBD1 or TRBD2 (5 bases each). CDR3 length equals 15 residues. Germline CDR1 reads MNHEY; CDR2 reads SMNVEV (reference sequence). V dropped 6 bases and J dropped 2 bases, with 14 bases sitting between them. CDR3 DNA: TGTGCCAGCAGCTCGGTCGGGACGGCCTACAATGAGCAGTTCTTC. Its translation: CASSSVGTAYNEQFF.

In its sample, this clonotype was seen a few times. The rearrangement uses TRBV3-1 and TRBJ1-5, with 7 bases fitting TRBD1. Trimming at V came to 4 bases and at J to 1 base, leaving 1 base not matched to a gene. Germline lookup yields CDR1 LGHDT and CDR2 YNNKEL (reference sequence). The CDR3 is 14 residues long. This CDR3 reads CASSPDRSNQPQHF. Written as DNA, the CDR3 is TGTGCCAGCAGCCCGGACAGGAGCAATCAGCCCCAGCATTTT.